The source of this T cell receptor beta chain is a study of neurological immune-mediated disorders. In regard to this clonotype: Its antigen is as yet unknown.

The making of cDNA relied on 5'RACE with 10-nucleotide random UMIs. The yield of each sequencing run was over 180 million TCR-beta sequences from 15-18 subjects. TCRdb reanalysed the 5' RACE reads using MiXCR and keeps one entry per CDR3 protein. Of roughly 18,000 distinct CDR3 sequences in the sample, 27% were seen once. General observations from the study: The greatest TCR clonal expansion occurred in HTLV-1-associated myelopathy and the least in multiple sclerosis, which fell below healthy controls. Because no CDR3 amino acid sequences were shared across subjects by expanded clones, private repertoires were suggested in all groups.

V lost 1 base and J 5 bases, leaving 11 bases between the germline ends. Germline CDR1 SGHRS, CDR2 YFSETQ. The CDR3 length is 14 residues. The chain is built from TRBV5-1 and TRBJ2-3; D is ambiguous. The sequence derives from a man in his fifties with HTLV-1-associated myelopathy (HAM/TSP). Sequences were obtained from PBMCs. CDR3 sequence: CASSLMASLDTQYF. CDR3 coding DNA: TGCGCCAGCAGCTTGATGGCTTCTTTAGATACGCAGTATTTT.